Following are 13 T cell receptor beta chains from one sample sequenced in a study of tumor-infiltrating lymphocytes in primary liver carcinoma. Synthesis of TCR beta cDNA was carried out from about 540 ng total RNA with a constant-region primer. Nested multiplex PCR, run for three rounds with slightly modified ARM-PCR, yielded TCR beta libraries. TRBV1-TRBV30 forward primers paired with a C-beta reverse primer were used in the first two PCR rounds, which ran about 11 cycles each. One entry per CDR3 protein, called by TCRdb with MiXCR from the multiplex PCR reads. The data show 300,000 to 350,000 distinct CDR3 sequences, with 65% seen just once and roughly 6% held by the top ten. RNA isolated from unsorted whole blood supplied the blood RNA, with germline DNA also extracted. Sample: peripheral blood. Every receptor here comes from a man aged 35 to 55 with primary liver carcinoma and hepatitis B virus infection.

For this clonotype: A single base separates this from a much larger clone, so it may be a read error. The V and J genes are TRBV5-6 and TRBJ1-6; D is ambiguous. CDR1 SGHDT and CDR2 YYEEEE come from the germline V gene. The CDR3 loop spans 16 amino acids. This CDR3 is CASSSIDTVDNSPPHF. The DNA for the CDR3 is TGTGCCAGCAGCTCTATAGATACGGTTGATAATTCACCCCCCCACTTT.

Worth noting for this clonotype: At one end, the junction sequence differs from germline, possibly due to a read error. J is TRBJ2-6 and V is TRBV6-6; 8 bases agree with TRBD2. CDR1 and CDR2 from the germline V gene are MNHNY and SVGAGI (reference sequence). The CDR3 extends over 17 amino acids. The CDR3 loop reads CASSWGTRGSGVNVLTF. CDR3 bases: TGTGCCAGCAGTTGGGGGACTAGAGGCTCTGGGGTCAACGTCCTGACTTTC.

The genes are TRBV5-5 and TRBJ2-7, with 8 bases aligning to TRBD1. CDR3 length: 19 amino acids. CDR1 is SGHKS and CDR2 is YYEKEE in the germline V gene (reference sequence). CDR3 sequence reads: CTTSLKARQGALGTYEQYF. The CDR3, as DNA: TGTACCACCAGCTTGAAAGCTCGGCAGGGGGCTTTGGGAACTTACGAGCAGTACTTC. The full variable domain, completed using reference TRBV5-5 and TRBJ2-7, is DAGVTQSPTHLIKTRGQQVTLRCSPISGHKSVSWYQQVLGQGPQFIFQYYEKEERGRGNFPDRFSARQFPNYSSELNVNALLLGDSALYLCTTSLKARQGALGTYEQYFGPGTRLTVT.

This chain links TRBV5-5 with TRBJ2-5; 14 nucleotides line up with TRBD2. The V gene's germline CDR1 is SGHKS and CDR2 YYEKEE (reference sequence). Trimming cost V 0 bases and J 5 bases; bases outside gene matches: 6. The CDR3 is 17 amino acids. The CDR3 sequence is CASSLGLAGGGIETQYF. In DNA, the CDR3 is TGTGCCAGCAGCTTGGGACTAGCGGGAGGGGGCATCGAGACCCAGTACTTC.

This chain connects TRBV29-1 to TRBJ2-7, with 8 bases identical to TRBD1. The CDR3 has 14 amino acids. The junction had 9 bases not matched to a gene; V was cut back by 5 bases and J by 3 bases. The germline V gene has CDR1 SQVTM and CDR2 ANQGSEA. This chain's CDR3 is CSVIGRTGGYEQYF. As DNA, the CDR3 is TGCAGCGTTATTGGGAGAACAGGGGGCTACGAGCAGTACTTC.

This clonotype was detected ten times or more. The genes are TRBV6-1 and TRBJ1-2; TRBD1 might be the D (5 bases). Per the germline V gene, CDR1 is MNHNS and CDR2 is SASEGT. CDR3 length equals 13 residues. Trimming shortened V by 6 bases and J by 5 bases, and 13 bases separated the two germline ends. This CDR3 reads CASRGDGPYGYTF. CDR3 nucleotide sequence: TGTGCCAGCAGGGGGGACGGACCTTATGGCTACACCTTC.

About this clonotype itself: Since the CDR3 does not end with the conserved phenylalanine or tryptophan, this likely comes from a read error. The chain carries TRBV4-1 and TRBJ2-1; D is unclear. CDR3 size: 17 residues. With 1 base removed from V and 7 bases from J, the gap between germline ends came to 20 bases. Germline V gene data show CDR1 as MGHRA and CDR2 as YSYEKL. CDR3 DNA: TGCGCCAGCAGCCAAGTGCTACTGGAAATAACCGGGAATGAGCAGTTCATC. Its translation is CASSQVLLEITGNEQFI.

This clonotype was counted a few times. The chain joins TRBV5-5 to TRBJ2-1; 11 positions match TRBD2. J lost 0 bases, V lost 6 bases, and 11 bases had no gene match. The germline V gene encodes CDR1 SGHKS and CDR2 YYEKEE (reference sequence). The CDR3 runs 18 residues. CDR3 DNA sequence: TGTGCCAGCAACCCGGGGCTAGCGGGAGGATACTCCTACAATGAGCAGTTCTTC. This encodes CASNPGLAGGYSYNEQFF.

Ten or more counts support this clonotype. This chain joins TRBV11-2 and TRBJ2-7; 7 bases are a match to TRBD2. The germline V gene has CDR1 SGHAT and CDR2 FQNNGV. Trimming took 5 bases from V and 0 from J; bases not matched to a gene: 7. This CDR3 region has 15 residues. The CDR3: CASSPGAGSSYEQYF. For the CDR3, the DNA is TGTGCCAGCAGCCCTGGAGCGGGAAGCTCCTACGAGCAGTACTTC.

This clonotype was picked up one time. No conserved phenylalanine or tryptophan is present at the end of the CDR3, so a read error is the likely explanation. This chain connects TRBV24-1 to TRBJ2-1; TRBD2 aligns across 8 bases. V lost 4 bases, J lost 10 bases, and 17 bases stayed unmatched. The CDR3 spans 17 residues. Germline V gives CDR1 KGHDR, CDR2 SFDVKD. The CDR3 DNA reads TGTGCCACCAGTGACCCCCTGGCGGGAGGCCCCGGGTGGGAGCAGTTCCTC. It encodes CATSDPLAGGPGWEQFL.

This clonotype was counted ten times or more. The V call is TRBV6-6, the J call TRBJ2-1; 11 positions agree with TRBD2. CDR1 is MNHNY and CDR2 is SVGAGI in the germline V gene (reference sequence). Trimming at V came to 7 bases and at J to 0 bases, leaving 11 bases not matched to a gene. The length of the CDR3 is 18 residues. As DNA, the CDR3 is TGTGCCAGCACTCAAATAGCGGGAGGGCCCGACTCCTACAATGAGCAGTTCTTC. Translation: CASTQIAGGPDSYNEQFF.

Notes on this clonotype: This may arise from a read error, as a much more abundant clone is one base away. The chain carries TRBV5-1 and TRBJ1-2, with no clear D. The ends were cut back, 1 base at V and 4 bases at J, with 11 bases in the middle. CDR1 and CDR2 (germline): SGHRS, YFSETQ. The length of the CDR3 is 14 residues. CDR3 loop: CASSLTNSPYGYTF. The CDR3 DNA reads TGCGCCAGCAGCTTGACCAACAGCCCCTATGGCTACACCTTC. The complete variable domain, with remaining parts taken from reference TRBV5-1 and TRBJ1-2, reads KAGVTQTPRYLIKTRGQQVTLSCSPISGHRSVSWYQQTPGQGLQFLFEYFSETQRNKGNFPGRFSGRQFSNSRSEMNVSTLELGDSALYLCASSLTNSPYGYTFGSGTRLTVV.

Of note for this clonotype: Just one base apart from a much larger clone, this may be a read error. V and J are TRBV6-2 or TRBV6-3 and TRBJ1-5; TRBD1 aligns across 9 bases. CDR1 and CDR2 (germline): MNHEY, SVGEGT. Trimming at V came to 5 bases and at J to 5 bases, leaving 19 bases not matched to a gene. This CDR3 region has 19 residues. The CDR3, as DNA: TGTGCCAGCAGTAGTACTCGAAGCCCCGGGACAGGGAGATATCAGCCCCAGCATTTT. This sequence encodes CASSSTRSPGTGRYQPQHF.